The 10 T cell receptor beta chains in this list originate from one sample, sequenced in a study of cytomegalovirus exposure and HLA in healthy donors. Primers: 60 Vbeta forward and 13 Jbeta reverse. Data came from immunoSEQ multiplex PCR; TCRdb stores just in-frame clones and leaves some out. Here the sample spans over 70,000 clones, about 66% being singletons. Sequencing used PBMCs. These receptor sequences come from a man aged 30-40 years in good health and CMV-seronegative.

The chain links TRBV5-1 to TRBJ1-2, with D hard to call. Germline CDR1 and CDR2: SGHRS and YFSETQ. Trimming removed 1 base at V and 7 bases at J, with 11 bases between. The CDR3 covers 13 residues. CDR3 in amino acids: CASSLQADGGYTF. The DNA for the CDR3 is TGCGCCAGCAGCTTGCAAGCGGATGGTGGCTACACCTTC.

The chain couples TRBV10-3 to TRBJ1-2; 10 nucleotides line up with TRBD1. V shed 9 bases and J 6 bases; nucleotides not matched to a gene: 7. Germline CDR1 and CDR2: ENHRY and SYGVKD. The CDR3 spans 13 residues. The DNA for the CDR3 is TGTGCCATTACGACAGGGGGCGCGGATGGCTACACCTTC. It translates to CAITTGGADGYTF.

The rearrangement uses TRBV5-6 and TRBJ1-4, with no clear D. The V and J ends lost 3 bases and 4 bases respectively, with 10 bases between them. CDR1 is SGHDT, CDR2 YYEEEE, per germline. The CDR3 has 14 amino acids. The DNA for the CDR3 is TGTGCCAGCAGCTCCCGGGTCCTTAATGAAAAACTGTTTTTT. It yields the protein CASSSRVLNEKLFF.

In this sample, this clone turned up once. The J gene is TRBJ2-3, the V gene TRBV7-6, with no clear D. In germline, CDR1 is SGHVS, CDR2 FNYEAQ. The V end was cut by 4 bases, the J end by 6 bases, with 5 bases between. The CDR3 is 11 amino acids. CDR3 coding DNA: TGTGCCAGCAGCTCACTCGATACGCAGTATTTT. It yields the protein CASSSLDTQYF.

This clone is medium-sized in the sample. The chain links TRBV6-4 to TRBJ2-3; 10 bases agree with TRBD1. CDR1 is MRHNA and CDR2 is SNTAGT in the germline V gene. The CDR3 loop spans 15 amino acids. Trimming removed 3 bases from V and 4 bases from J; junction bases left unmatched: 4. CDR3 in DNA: TGTGCCAGCAGTGAAGGGGGACAGGGGTCAGATACGCAGTATTTT. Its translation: CASSEGGQGSDTQYF.

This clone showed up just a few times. CDR3 DNA: TGTGCCACCAGCGCTAGGATGTTGGGAGAGACCCAGTACTTC. Its translation: CATSARMLGETQYF. The chain has TRBV15 and TRBJ2-5; no reliable D call. Germline V gives CDR1 LNHNV, CDR2 YYDKDF (reference sequence). The CDR3 runs to 14 residues. The V end lost 5 bases, the J end lost 4 bases, and 14 bases lay between the germline ends.

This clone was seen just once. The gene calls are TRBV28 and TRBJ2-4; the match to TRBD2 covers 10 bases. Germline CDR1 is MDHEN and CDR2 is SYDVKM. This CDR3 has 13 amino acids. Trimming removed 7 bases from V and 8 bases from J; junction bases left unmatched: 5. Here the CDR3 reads CASNLAGVDIQYF. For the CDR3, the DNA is TGTGCCAGCAACCTAGCGGGAGTCGACATTCAGTACTTC. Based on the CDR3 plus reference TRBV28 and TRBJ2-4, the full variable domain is DVKVTQSSRYLVKRTGEKVFLECVQDMDHENMFWYRQDPGLGLRLIYFSYDVKMKEKGDIPEGYSVSREKKERFSLILESASTNQTSMYLCASNLAGVDIQYFGAGTRLSVL.

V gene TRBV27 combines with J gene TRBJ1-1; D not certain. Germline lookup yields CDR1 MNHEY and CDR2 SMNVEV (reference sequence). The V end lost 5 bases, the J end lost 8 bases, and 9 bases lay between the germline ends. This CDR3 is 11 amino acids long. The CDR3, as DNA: TGTGCCAGCAGTAATGGGGAGGAAGCTTTCTTT. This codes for CASSNGEEAFF.

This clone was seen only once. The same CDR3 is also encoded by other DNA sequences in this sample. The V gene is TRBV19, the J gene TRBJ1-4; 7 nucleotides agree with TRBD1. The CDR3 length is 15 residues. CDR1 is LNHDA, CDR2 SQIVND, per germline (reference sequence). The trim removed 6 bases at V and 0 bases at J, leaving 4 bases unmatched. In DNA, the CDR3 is TGTGCCAGTAGCGGCCAGGGGGCAACTAATGAAAAACTGTTTTTT. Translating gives CASSGQGATNEKLFF. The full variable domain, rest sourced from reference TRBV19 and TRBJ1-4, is DGGITQSPKYLFRKEGQNVTLSCEQNLNHDAMYWYRQDPGQGLRLIYYSQIVNDFQKGDIAEGYSVSREKKESFPLTVTSAQKNPTAFYLCASSGQGATNEKLFFGSGTQLSVL.

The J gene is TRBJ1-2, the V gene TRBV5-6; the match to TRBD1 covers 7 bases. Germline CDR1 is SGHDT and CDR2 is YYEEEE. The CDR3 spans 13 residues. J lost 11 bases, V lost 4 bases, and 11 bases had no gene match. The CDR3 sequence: CASSGGTDKIYTF. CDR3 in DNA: TGTGCCAGCAGCGGAGGGACAGACAAAATTTACACCTTC.